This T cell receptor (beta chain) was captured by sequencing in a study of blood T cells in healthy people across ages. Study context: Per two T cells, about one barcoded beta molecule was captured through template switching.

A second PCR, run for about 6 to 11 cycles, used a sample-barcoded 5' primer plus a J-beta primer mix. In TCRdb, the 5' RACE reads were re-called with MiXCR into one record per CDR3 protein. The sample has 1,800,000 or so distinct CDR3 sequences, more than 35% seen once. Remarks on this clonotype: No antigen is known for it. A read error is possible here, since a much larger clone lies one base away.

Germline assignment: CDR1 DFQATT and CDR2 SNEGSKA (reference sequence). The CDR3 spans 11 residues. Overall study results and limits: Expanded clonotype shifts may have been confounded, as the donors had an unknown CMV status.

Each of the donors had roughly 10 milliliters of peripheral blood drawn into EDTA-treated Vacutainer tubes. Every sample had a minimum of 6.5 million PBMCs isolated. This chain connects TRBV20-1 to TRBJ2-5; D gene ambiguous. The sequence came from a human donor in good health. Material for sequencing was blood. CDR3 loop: CRARDWETQYF. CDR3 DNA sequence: TGCAGGGCTAGAGATTGGGAGACCCAGTACTTC.